Given below is one T cell receptor (beta chain) in context. Its antigen is not identified. This sample stems from a study of cytomegalovirus exposure and HLA in healthy donors. About the research overall: As released early, the data held about 85 million unique TCRs from HLA-typed donors. Regarding the study as a whole: Relative to equally common others, HLA-associated TCR beta chains showed greater clonal expansion in a later analysis. At a 0.05 false discovery rate, a later analysis found approximately 17,000 TCR beta sequences to be associated with HLA alleles. Certain sequence variants were highly shared and formed a cluster, and this cluster was likely a sequencing artifact.

60 Vbeta and 13 Jbeta primers were used in PCR. Generated by immunoSEQ multiplex PCR, the TCRdb table keeps only in-frame clones and is missing some. The sample has a few hundred thousand clones, 83% seen once. This CDR3 contains 16 residues. Germline lookup yields CDR1 MGHRA and CDR2 YSYEKL. V was pared by 0 bases and J by 6 bases, with 16 bases between. This clonotype was sampled from a girl aged 10-17 years in good health and CMV-seronegative. The sequenced material came from PBMCs. This chain connects TRBV4-1 to TRBJ2-3; no clear D gene. For the CDR3, the DNA is TGCGCCAGCAGCCAAGATGATTCCACGGTTTCGGATACGCAGTATTTT. It specifies CASSQDDSTVSDTQYF.